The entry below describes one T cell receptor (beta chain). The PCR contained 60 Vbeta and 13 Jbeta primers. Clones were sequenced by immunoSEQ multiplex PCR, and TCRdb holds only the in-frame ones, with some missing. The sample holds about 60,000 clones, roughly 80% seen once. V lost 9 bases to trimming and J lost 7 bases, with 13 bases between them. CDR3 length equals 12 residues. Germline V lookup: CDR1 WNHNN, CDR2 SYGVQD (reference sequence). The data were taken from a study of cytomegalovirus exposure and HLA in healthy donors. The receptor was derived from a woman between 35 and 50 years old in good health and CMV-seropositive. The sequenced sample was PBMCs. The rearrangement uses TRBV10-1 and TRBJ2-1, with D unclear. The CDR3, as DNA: TGCGCCAGTAGCCTTTCAAGAAATGAGCAGTTCTTC. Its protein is CASSLSRNEQFF.